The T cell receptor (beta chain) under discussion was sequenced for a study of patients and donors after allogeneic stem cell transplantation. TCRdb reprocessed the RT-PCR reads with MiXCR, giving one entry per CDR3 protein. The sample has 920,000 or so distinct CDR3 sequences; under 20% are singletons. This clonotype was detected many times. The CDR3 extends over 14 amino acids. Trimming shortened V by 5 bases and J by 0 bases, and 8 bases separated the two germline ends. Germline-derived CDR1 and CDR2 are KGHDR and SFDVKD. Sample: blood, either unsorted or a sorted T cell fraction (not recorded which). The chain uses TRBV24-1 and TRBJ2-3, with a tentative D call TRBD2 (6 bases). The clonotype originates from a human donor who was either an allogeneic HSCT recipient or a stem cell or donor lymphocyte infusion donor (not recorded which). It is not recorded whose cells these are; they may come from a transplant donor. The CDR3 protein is CATSVSGSTDTQYF. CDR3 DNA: TGTGCCACCAGTGTAAGCGGGAGCACAGATACGCAGTATTTT.